Shown below are 32 T cell receptor beta chains from a single sample sequenced in a study of blood T cell repertoires in COVID-19. The method was immunoSEQ multiplex PCR; TCRdb's version includes in-frame clones alone and lacks a portion of them. Here the sample spans about 200,000 clones, less than 90% being singletons. Sequenced: PBMCs or T cells enriched from blood (not recorded which). The origin of the receptors is a woman younger than 45 who had been exposed to COVID-19.

The chain recombines TRBV2 with TRBJ1-1; no definite D call. The germline V gene encodes CDR1 SNHLY and CDR2 FYNNEI. V was clipped by 5 bases and J by 0 bases, with 4 bases between them. The CDR3 consists of 12 residues. CDR3 sequence: CASSRLNTEAFF. Written as DNA, the CDR3 is TGTGCCAGCAGTCGTCTGAACACTGAAGCTTTCTTT.

The chain is built from TRBV7-8 and TRBJ2-7; 7 bases line up with TRBD1. Germline V lookup: CDR1 SGHVS, CDR2 FQNEAQ. V dropped 3 bases and J dropped 0; count of bases not matched to a gene: 14. This CDR3 is 18 amino acids long. The DNA for the CDR3 is TGTGCCAGCAGCTTGGGGTTCACAGGGGAATCAAGCTCCTACGAGCAGTACTTC. This encodes CASSLGFTGESSSYEQYF.

This chain joins TRBV7-8 and TRBJ1-5, with 9 bases lining up with TRBD1. Per the germline V gene, CDR1 is SGHVS and CDR2 is FQNEAQ. This CDR3 has 17 residues. V was clipped by 1 base and J by 2 bases; unmatched bases: 6. CDR3 loop: CASSLGTGGWGNQPQHF. The CDR3 bases are TGTGCCAGCAGCTTAGGAACAGGGGGCTGGGGCAATCAGCCCCAGCATTTT.

The genes are TRBV19 and TRBJ1-6; 11 nucleotides line up with TRBD1. The V and J ends lost 3 bases and 9 bases, in that order; junction bases with no gene match: 19. Looked up from germline, CDR1 is LNHDA and CDR2 is SQIVND (reference sequence). The CDR3 totals 20 residues. The CDR3, as DNA: TGTGCCAGTAGTATTGTTTCCCCGGCCGGGACAGGGGGGTTGACTTCACCCCTCCACTTT. As protein: CASSIVSPAGTGGLTSPLHF.

Notes on this clone: The same CDR3 also results from other DNA sequences found in this sample. The V call is TRBV3-1 (or the pseudogene TRBV3-2), the J call TRBJ1-3; TRBD1 is a possible D gene (6 bases). The V end lost 4 bases, the J end lost 1 base, and 11 bases lay between the germline ends. This CDR3 has 15 residues. CDR1 LGHDT and CDR2 YNNKEL come from the germline V gene (reference sequence). CDR3 in amino acids: CASSPKQGSGNTIYF. Written as DNA, the CDR3 is TGTGCCAGCAGCCCGAAACAGGGATCTGGAAACACCATATATTTT.

This clone was recorded only once. The J gene is TRBJ1-5, the V gene TRBV6-1; D is perhaps TRBD1 (6 bases). CDR1 MNHNS and CDR2 SASEGT come from the germline V gene. This CDR3 region has 15 residues. The germline V and J ends were trimmed by 3 bases and 5 bases, with 14 bases remaining between them. For the CDR3, the DNA is TGTGCCAGCAGTGATGCAGGGGCGCTGGATCAGCCCCAGCATTTT. It yields the protein CASSDAGALDQPQHF.

The rearrangement uses TRBV25-1 and TRBJ1-3; no reliable D call. The CDR3 contains 14 residues. Germline assignment: CDR1 MGHDK and CDR2 SYGVNS. With 2 bases removed from V and 0 bases from J, the gap between germline ends came to 5 bases. The CDR3: CASSELSSGNTIYF. The CDR3 nucleotides are TGTGCCAGCAGTGAACTAAGCTCTGGAAACACCATATATTTT.

V gene TRBV19 combines with J gene TRBJ2-1; 9 positions agree with TRBD2. The CDR3 consists of 19 residues. Germline trimming cut 3 bases from V and 7 bases from J; bases unmatched to any gene: 19. Germline V gives CDR1 LNHDA, CDR2 SQIVND (reference sequence). The CDR3 loop reads CASSIWKLFLRGGENEQFF. Written as DNA, the CDR3 is TGTGCCAGTAGTATTTGGAAGTTGTTTTTGCGGGGGGGTGAGAATGAGCAGTTCTTC.

This clone was observed a single time. The chain uses TRBV27 and TRBJ1-5; 10 nucleotides match TRBD1. The CDR3 extends over 16 amino acids. CDR1 and CDR2 (germline): MNHEY, SMNVEV (reference sequence). With 5 bases clipped from V and 6 bases from J, the junction kept 10 bases outside the gene matches. CDR3: CASSPGTGEVGQPQHF. The CDR3 DNA follows: TGTGCCAGCAGTCCCGGGACAGGGGAGGTGGGTCAGCCCCAGCATTTT.

The rearrangement joins TRBV4-1 to TRBJ2-5; D remains unclear. The CDR3 has 15 residues. Trimming left V 0 bases short and J 0 bases short, with 8 bases between. Germline V gene data show CDR1 as MGHRA and CDR2 as YSYEKL. The CDR3 is CASSQDWLDQETQYF. The CDR3 DNA is TGCGCCAGCAGCCAAGATTGGCTAGACCAAGAGACCCAGTACTTC.

The J gene is TRBJ2-3, the V gene TRBV11-1; D may be TRBD2 (5 bases). The germline V and J ends were trimmed by 3 bases and 10 bases, with 11 bases remaining between them. Germline loops: CDR1 SGHAT, CDR2 FQDESV (reference sequence). The CDR3 has 12 amino acids. The CDR3 DNA follows: TGTGCCAGCAGCTTGCCAAGCGGCCCGCAGTATTTT. As protein: CASSLPSGPQYF.

This clone was seen once. V gene TRBV5-1 combines with J gene TRBJ2-7; 10 bases are shared with TRBD1. CDR3 length equals 15 residues. Germline V CDR1 and CDR2: SGHRS, YFSETQ. V lost 2 bases to trimming and J lost 2 bases; unmatched junction nucleotides: 4. CDR3 sequence reads: CASSLDRGLAYEQYF. CDR3 nucleotide sequence: TGCGCCAGCAGCTTAGACAGGGGGCTAGCCTACGAGCAGTACTTC.

V gene TRBV5-6 combines with J gene TRBJ1-2, with D maybe TRBD1 (6 bases). The CDR3 totals 16 residues. V lost 0 bases and J lost 5, with 17 bases in between. CDR1 SGHDT and CDR2 YYEEEE come from the germline V gene. This CDR3 reads CASSLGSLQGFYGYTF. CDR3 coding DNA: TGTGCCAGCAGCTTGGGATCACTTCAGGGGTTTTATGGCTACACCTTC. The full variable domain, in which reference TRBV5-6 and TRBJ1-2 provide the parts outside the CDR3, is DAGVTQSPTHLIKTRGQQVTLRCSPKSGHDTVSWYQQALGQGPQFIFQYYEEEERQRGNFPDRFSGHQFPNYSSELNVNALLLGDSALYLCASSLGSLQGFYGYTFGSGTRLTVV.

The J gene is TRBJ2-2, the V gene TRBV18, with a tentative D call TRBD2 (6 bases). The length of the CDR3 is 14 residues. Trimming stripped 3 bases from V and 5 bases from J, with 10 bases between. Per the germline V gene, CDR1 is KGHSH and CDR2 is LQKENI. Here the CDR3 DNA reads TGTGCCAGCTCACCGGGACTCCGTACCGGGGAGCTGTTTTTT. Translated: CASSPGLRTGELFF.

This clone has just a few counts. The genes are TRBV28 and TRBJ1-2; 8 positions agree with TRBD1. Germline CDR1 and CDR2: MDHEN and SYDVKM. Trimming cost V 4 bases and J 14 bases; bases outside gene matches: 15. This CDR3 contains 14 residues. CDR3: CASSSASDRGEGTF. The CDR3 DNA reads as TGTGCCAGCAGTTCCGCATCCGACAGGGGAGAAGGGACCTTC.

This chain uses TRBV18 with TRBJ1-5; the match to TRBD1 covers 9 bases. Germline CDR1 KGHSH, CDR2 LQKENI. Trimming at V came to 0 bases and at J to 3 bases, leaving 3 bases not matched to a gene. The CDR3 length is 16 residues. The CDR3 reads CASSPPDRGLNQPQHF. The CDR3 nucleotides are TGTGCCAGCTCACCACCGGACAGGGGACTCAATCAGCCCCAGCATTTT.

This clone was observed a single time. The rearrangement uses TRBV7-2 and TRBJ1-2; TRBD1 is a possible D gene (6 bases). The germline V gene encodes CDR1 SGHTA and CDR2 FQGNSA. Trimming took off 7 bases at V and 2 bases at J, with 17 bases between the two ends. This CDR3 has 15 amino acids. The CDR3 nucleotides are TGTGCCAGCAATAGAGGGCAGGGGATAAACTATGGCTACACCTTC. Protein product: CASNRGQGINYGYTF.

This sequence joins TRBV5-5 and TRBJ1-1; D is possibly TRBD1 (6 bases). The CDR3 runs 15 residues. Per germline, CDR1 SGHKS and CDR2 YYEKEE (reference sequence). V was clipped by 0 bases and J by 1 base, with 10 bases between them. This CDR3 reads CASSLVVRGNTEAFF. The CDR3 DNA sequence: TGTGCCAGCAGCTTGGTAGTCAGGGGGAACACTGAAGCTTTCTTT.

The chain has TRBV5-1 and TRBJ2-3; D is undetermined. Trimming pared 0 bases from V and 4 bases from J, leaving 9 bases between. In germline, CDR1 is SGHRS, CDR2 YFSETQ. This CDR3 contains 14 residues. Here the CDR3 DNA reads TGCGCCAGCAGCTTGGCAGCCAGCGCAGATACGCAGTATTTT. It encodes CASSLAASADTQYF. Full variable domain (missing parts from reference TRBV5-1 and TRBJ2-3): KAGVTQTPRYLIKTRGQQVTLSCSPISGHRSVSWYQQTPGQGLQFLFEYFSETQRNKGNFPGRFSGRQFSNSRSEMNVSTLELGDSALYLCASSLAASADTQYFGPGTRLTVL.

The chain combines TRBV10-3 with TRBJ2-2; D remains unclear. This CDR3 region has 11 residues. V was pared by 5 bases and J by 6 bases, with 4 bases between. Germline assignment: CDR1 ENHRY and CDR2 SYGVKD. The CDR3 bases are TGTGCCATCAGTCCGTCCGGGGAGCTGTTTTTT. Amino acids: CAISPSGELFF.

The gene calls are TRBV5-1 and TRBJ1-1; 7 bases line up with TRBD1. The CDR3 consists of 16 residues. CDR1 is SGHRS, CDR2 YFSETQ, per germline. V lost 3 bases, J lost 1 base, and 9 bases stayed unmatched. In nucleotides, the CDR3 is TGCGCCAGCAGCTACCACGAGACAGGGCCGAACACTGAAGCTTTCTTT. It yields the protein CASSYHETGPNTEAFF.

This clone was found once. The chain employs TRBV2 and TRBJ2-7, with 8 positions matching TRBD2. Germline assignment: CDR1 SNHLY and CDR2 FYNNEI. This CDR3 is built from 15 residues. J lost 0 bases, V lost 6 bases, and 7 bases had no gene match. CDR3 protein: CASSTGGGFSYEQYF. The CDR3 DNA is TGTGCCAGCAGCACCGGGGGGGGATTCTCCTACGAGCAGTACTTC. Supplemented by reference TRBV2 and TRBJ2-7, the full variable domain reads EPEVTQTPSHQVTQMGQEVILRCVPISNHLYFYWYRQILGQKVEFLVSFYNNEISEKSEIFDDQFSVERPDGSNFTLKIRSTKLEDSAMYFCASSTGGGFSYEQYFGPGTRLTVT.

V is TRBV9 and J is TRBJ2-7, with 8 bases that match TRBD1. The CDR3 contains 14 residues. From germline, CDR1 is SGDLS and CDR2 YYNGEE. Unmatched junction bases numbered 8, after V lost 3 bases and J lost 6 bases. The CDR3: CASSADRDPPEQYF. DNA for the CDR3: TGTGCCAGCAGCGCGGACAGGGACCCACCCGAGCAGTACTTC.

This chain links TRBV30 with TRBJ2-1; 10 positions agree with TRBD1. V was clipped by 1 base and J by 4 bases; unmatched bases: 10. The CDR3 contains 17 residues. Germline CDR1 is GTSNPN and CDR2 is SVGIG (reference sequence). The CDR3 DNA reads TGTGCCTGGAGTGGGCCCACGGGACAGGGGAGGTACAATGAGCAGTTCTTC. Translating it yields CAWSGPTGQGRYNEQFF.

The CDR3 is CSVEVIAGAQETQYF. The DNA for the CDR3 is TGCAGCGTTGAAGTTATAGCGGGGGCCCAAGAGACCCAGTACTTC. The rearrangement links TRBV29-1 to TRBJ2-5; 9 nucleotides agree with TRBD2. Per the germline V gene, CDR1 is SQVTM and CDR2 is ANQGSEA. Trimming removed 1 base from V and 1 base from J; junction bases left unmatched: 4. The CDR3 sequence is 15 residues long.

CDR3 nucleotides: TGTGCCACCAGCAGAGATCGAAACAGGGCGAACTATGGCTACACCTTC. Translation gives CATSRDRNRANYGYTF. The rearrangement links TRBV15 to TRBJ1-2; TRBD1 might be the D (6 bases). There are 16 residues in the CDR3. V lost 0 bases to trimming and J lost 2 bases, with 13 bases between them. Germline V gene sequence: CDR1 LNHNV, CDR2 YYDKDF (reference sequence).

The chain has TRBV19 and TRBJ2-6; TRBD1 aligns across 7 bases. Germline loops: CDR1 LNHDA, CDR2 SQIVND (reference sequence). J gave up 0 bases and V 4 bases, and 3 bases lay outside the gene matches. This CDR3 has 16 residues. The DNA of the CDR3 is TGTGCCAGTAGTAGAGGACAGGCCTCTGGGGCCAACGTCCTGACTTTC. It yields the protein CASSRGQASGANVLTF. Looking up the rest from reference TRBV19 and TRBJ2-6 gives the full variable domain: DGGITQSPKYLFRKEGQNVTLSCEQNLNHDAMYWYRQDPGQGLRLIYYSQIVNDFQKGDIAEGYSVSREKKESFPLTVTSAQKNPTAFYLCASSRGQASGANVLTFGAGSRLTVL.

V gene TRBV30 combines with J gene TRBJ1-2; D unresolved. Germline V gene sequence: CDR1 GTSNPN, CDR2 SVGIG (reference sequence). Trimming took 3 bases from V and 4 from J, leaving 9 bases between them. The CDR3 sequence is 12 residues long. CDR3 loop: CAWSARVYGYTF. The CDR3, as DNA: TGTGCCTGGAGCGCGCGAGTCTATGGCTACACCTTC.

This chain uses TRBV10-3 with TRBJ2-7, with D possibly TRBD1 on 6 matching bases. The germline V gene has CDR1 ENHRY and CDR2 SYGVKD. The CDR3 is 13 amino acids. V was clipped by 3 bases and J by 6 bases, with 12 bases between them. Here the CDR3 reads CAISDYRDSEQYF. The CDR3 DNA follows: TGTGCCATCAGTGATTACAGGGATAGCGAGCAGTACTTC.

The gene calls are TRBV19 and TRBJ1-2; TRBD1 agrees at 7 bases. V lost 4 bases, J lost 4 bases, and 6 bases stayed unmatched. CDR3 length: 14 amino acids. In germline, CDR1 is LNHDA, CDR2 SQIVND (reference sequence). The CDR3 DNA sequence: TGTGCCAGTAGTAATCGACAGGGACCCTATGGCTACACCTTC. Amino acids: CASSNRQGPYGYTF. Filled out from reference TRBV19 and TRBJ1-2, the complete variable domain reads DGGITQSPKYLFRKEGQNVTLSCEQNLNHDAMYWYRQDPGQGLRLIYYSQIVNDFQKGDIAEGYSVSREKKESFPLTVTSAQKNPTAFYLCASSNRQGPYGYTFGSGTRLTVV.

In DNA, the CDR3 is TGTGCCAGCAGGCACTACACCTACGAGCAGTACTTC. Translating gives CASRHYTYEQYF. The chain links TRBV11-2 to TRBJ2-7, with no clear D. CDR3 length equals 12 residues. Germline CDR1 and CDR2: SGHAT and FQNNGV. V shed 6 bases and J shed 2 bases, with 8 bases lying between them.

V and J are TRBV3-1 (or the pseudogene TRBV3-2) and TRBJ2-7; maybe TRBD2 (5 bases). V shed 5 bases and J shed 3 bases, with 17 bases lying between them. Germline CDR1 LGHDT, CDR2 YNNKEL (reference sequence). This CDR3 region has 15 residues. CDR3 sequence: CASSTHGGALYEQYF. Here the CDR3 DNA reads TGTGCCAGCAGCACCCATGGAGGTGCCCTCTACGAGCAGTACTTC.